Given below is one T cell receptor beta chain in context. The sample is drawn from a study of blood T cell repertoires in COVID-19. Study details: Sites across the United States, Italy and Spain contributed samples from acute and convalescent COVID-19.

Method: immunoSEQ multiplex PCR; TCRdb's copy keeps in-frame clones and lacks some. Altogether approximately 300,000 clones are present, approximately 90% being singletons, with the ten largest covering over 5%. J gave up 4 bases and V 5 bases, and 2 bases lay outside the gene matches. Germline V gives CDR1 SGHNT, CDR2 YENEEA. The CDR3 loop spans 14 amino acids. This TCR was sampled from a woman aged 50 to 60 with COVID-19, enrolled during active disease. The sequencing sample was made of peripheral blood. The chain couples TRBV11-3 to TRBJ2-1; 10 bases align to TRBD1. This CDR3 is CASSGDRGYNEQFF. The DNA of the CDR3 is TGTGCCAGCAGCGGGGACAGGGGATACAATGAGCAGTTCTTC.